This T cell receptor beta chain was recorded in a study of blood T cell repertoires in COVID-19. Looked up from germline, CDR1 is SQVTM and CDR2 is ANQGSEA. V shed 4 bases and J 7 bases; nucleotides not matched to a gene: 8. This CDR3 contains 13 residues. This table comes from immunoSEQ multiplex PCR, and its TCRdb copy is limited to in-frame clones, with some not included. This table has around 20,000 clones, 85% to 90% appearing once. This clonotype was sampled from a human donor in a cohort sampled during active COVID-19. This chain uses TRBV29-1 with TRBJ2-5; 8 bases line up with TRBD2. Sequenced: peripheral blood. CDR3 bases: TGCAGCGTTGGCGGCGGGAGGATAGGGACCCAGTACTTC. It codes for CSVGGGRIGTQYF.